This TCR beta chain stems from a study of beta chain features in type 1 diabetes. Sorting with CD45RO/CCR7/CD25/CD127/CD95/CD27 yielded naive, central memory, regulatory and stem-like memory CD4+ cells. This clone was recorded at least ten times. The antigen remains undetermined. Expressed TCRB transcripts were sequenced because the isolated RNA had all been reverse transcribed beforehand. Sequencing was performed with immunoSEQ multiplex PCR; in TCRdb, only in-frame clones are kept and a portion is missing. Here the sample spans approximately 150,000 clones, approximately 13% being singletons. The CDR3 has 14 amino acids. Between the trimmed V and J ends, which lost 1 base and 7 bases, there was a span of 9 bases. Germline CDR1 SGDLS, CDR2 YYNGEE. Findings and caveats of the study: Moderate yet significant TCRB CDR3 shortening was seen in Type 1 diabetes patients in all four CD4+ subsets. Within patients, naive, central memory and Treg TCRB repertoires seemed more similar than within healthy donors.

The receptor was derived from a man younger than 35 with type 1 diabetes. The sequenced sample consisted of central memory CD4+ T cells from blood. The rearrangement links TRBV9 to TRBJ1-6, with D perhaps matching TRBD1 (6 bases). The CDR3 is CASSVYRANSPLHF. DNA for the CDR3: TGTGCCAGCAGCGTATACAGGGCGAATTCACCCCTCCACTTT.